One and the same sample provided the 6 T cell receptor beta chains below, sequenced in a study of OX40 agonist ivuxolimab in advanced cancers. To prepare the library, the immunoSEQ multiplex PCR assay was applied. TCRdb stores this immuneACCESS table with in-frame sequences only. Part of the clones is absent; in the studies checked, under half of the shortfall reflects unresolved V genes, and no reason is known for the rest. Across this sample there are 15,000 to 20,000 clones, with 75% to 90% seen only once. 25% to 30% of the sample lies in the top ten. The source was CD4+ or CD8+ T cells sorted from blood, collected in a trial of the OX40 agonist ivuxolimab. The receptor source for this set is an adult with an advanced solid tumor such as melanoma, head and neck, liver or kidney cancer.

The chain is built from TRBV6-1 and TRBJ1-2; D gene ambiguous. The germline gives CDR1 MNHNS, CDR2 SASEGT. The CDR3 is 14 residues long. Trimming removed 1 base from V and 3 bases from J, with 9 bases in between. CDR3 region: CASSEDGGYYGYTF. The CDR3 bases are TGTGCCAGCAGTGAAGACGGCGGTTACTATGGCTACACCTTC.

The chain is built from TRBV4-2 and TRBJ1-1, with a possible D match to TRBD1 (6 bases). Trimming cost V 4 bases and J 2 bases, with 17 bases left between them. This CDR3 spans 16 amino acids. The germline V gene has CDR1 LGHNA and CDR2 YNFKEQ. CDR3 in DNA: TGTGCCAGCAGCCTGGACAGCGGAGAAGCCAACACTGAAGCTTTCTTT. Translation gives CASSLDSGEANTEAFF.

This clone is a singleton in its sample. The gene calls are TRBV27 and TRBJ2-3; a possible D gene is TRBD2 (6 bases). Looked up from germline, CDR1 is MNHEY and CDR2 is SMNVEV (reference sequence). Trimming removed 7 bases at V and 3 bases at J, with 11 bases between. The CDR3 loop spans 13 amino acids. The CDR3 is CASTPLATDTQYF. DNA of the CDR3: TGTGCCAGCACCCCACTAGCAACAGATACGCAGTATTTT.

V is TRBV21-1 and J is TRBJ2-1; the table's D call TRBD2 went unverified against the DNA. TRBV21-1 has pseudogene status. The CDR3 is 13 amino acids. Here the CDR3 reads CASSHSSYNEQFF. The DNA of the CDR3 is TGTGCCAGCAGCCATAGCTCCTACAATGAGCAGTTCTTC.

The chain has TRBV9 and TRBJ2-1; D is perhaps TRBD1 or TRBD2 (5 bases each). The CDR3 spans 17 residues. From germline, CDR1 is SGDLS and CDR2 YYNGEE. V lost 0 bases to trimming and J lost 5 bases, with 18 bases between them. This CDR3 reads CASSVEGRPGVDNEQFF. In DNA form, the CDR3 reads TGTGCCAGCAGCGTAGAGGGACGACCGGGTGTCGACAATGAGCAGTTCTTC.

The table lists this clone with a few counts. This chain joins TRBV7-9 and TRBJ2-7, with D perhaps TRBD2 (5 bases). Between the trimmed V and J ends, which lost 1 base and 7 bases, there was a span of 14 bases. This CDR3 contains 14 residues. In germline, CDR1 is SEHNR, CDR2 FQNEAQ (reference sequence). CDR3 coding DNA: TGTGCCAGCAGCTTAGGGTCCGGGAAACCGGAGCAGTACTTC. Translating gives CASSLGSGKPEQYF. Using reference TRBV7-9 and TRBJ2-7 for the parts outside the CDR3, the full variable domain is DTGVSQNPRHKITKRGQNVTFRCDPISEHNRLYWYRQTLGQGPEFLTYFQNEAQLEKSRLLSDRFSAERPKGSFSTLEIQRTEQGDSAMYLCASSLGSGKPEQYFGPGTRLTVT.